The following is a TCR beta chain sequence with its context. Libraries were prepared by immunoSEQ multiplex PCR; TCRdb keeps only in-frame clonotypes and omits some of them. The sample has roughly 45,000 clones, around 73% seen once. This sample was included in a study of blood T cell repertoires in COVID-19. Whole-study context: The analysed material was cDNA or gDNA that came from T cells, B-cell-depleted T cells, or PBMCs.

V shed 0 bases and J shed 7 bases, with 10 bases lying between them. The CDR3 is 14 amino acids. Per the germline V gene, CDR1 is LGHNA and CDR2 is YNFKEQ. The receptor's source is a woman in her 70s with acute or convalescent COVID-19. The specimen was peripheral blood. The chain has TRBV4-2 and TRBJ1-5; D is unclear. CDR3 amino acids: CASSQDSGSQPQHF. CDR3 nucleotide sequence: TGTGCCAGCAGCCAAGATTCGGGGTCCCAGCCCCAGCATTTT.